Presented here are 22 T cell receptor beta chains from one specimen sequenced in a study of early T cells in non-severe SARS-CoV-2 infection. In TCRdb, the 5' RACE reads were re-called with MiXCR into one record per CDR3 protein. The sample has some 35,000 distinct CDR3 sequences; less than 6.5% are singletons. The source material was whole blood. The source of these receptors is an adult who was a healthcare worker with PCR-confirmed SARS-CoV-2 infection or an uninfected control (not recorded which).

This clonotype has just a few counts. The genes are TRBV3-1 and TRBJ2-1; 13 nucleotides agree with TRBD2. J lost 14 bases, V lost 3 bases, and 4 bases had no gene match. The germline V gene encodes CDR1 LGHDT and CDR2 YNNKEL (reference sequence). The CDR3 loop spans 13 amino acids. The CDR3, as DNA: TGTGCCAGCAGCCAGGTTACTAGCGGGAGGGAGTTCTTC. Amino acid sequence: CASSQVTSGREFF.

The chain uses TRBV5-4 and TRBJ2-5; TRBD1 or TRBD2 may be the D gene (6 bases each). This CDR3 has 16 amino acids. V was cut by 1 base and J by 2 bases, with 15 bases left in between. In germline, CDR1 is SGHNT, CDR2 YYREEE (reference sequence). CDR3 loop: CASSLNVGGTQETQYF. CDR3 nucleotides: TGTGCCAGCAGCTTGAATGTCGGGGGCACACAAGAGACCCAGTACTTC.

This clonotype has at least ten counts. The V and J genes are TRBV30 and TRBJ2-1; TRBD2 aligns across 10 bases. The CDR3 totals 15 residues. Germline assignment: CDR1 GTSNPN and CDR2 SVGIG (reference sequence). V lost 0 bases and J lost 9; bases outside the gene matches: 8. The CDR3 DNA sequence: TGTGCCTGGAGTGTTGGGACTAGCGTAAGTGGTGAGCAGTTCTTC. It is translated as CAWSVGTSVSGEQFF.

This clonotype was counted many times. CDR3 in DNA: TGTGCCAGCAAACTAGCGGGGGGACAAGGCAAGCAGTTCTTC. Translated: CASKLAGGQGKQFF. The chain carries TRBV6-2 or TRBV6-3 and TRBJ2-1, with 12 bases identical to TRBD2. The CDR3 spans 14 residues. CDR1 and CDR2 (germline): MNHEY, SVGEGT. With V trimmed by 7 bases and J by 11 bases, 9 bases remained unmatched.

This clonotype was observed many times. This rearrangement joins TRBV2 to TRBJ2-4; D could derive from TRBD1 or TRBD2 (5 bases each). CDR1 and CDR2 (germline): SNHLY, FYNNEI. V was clipped by 7 bases and J by 4 bases, with 14 bases between them. The CDR3 totals 14 residues. Here the CDR3 DNA reads TGTGCCAGCACCCCCGGGACGTCGAAAAACATTCAGTACTTC. This encodes CASTPGTSKNIQYF.

This clonotype occurred many times. This chain uses TRBV7-2 with TRBJ2-5, with D hard to call. This CDR3 contains 11 residues. Trimming shortened V by 0 bases and J by 5 bases, and 1 base separated the two germline ends. From germline, CDR1 is SGHTA and CDR2 FQGNSA. The CDR3 nucleotides are TGTGCCAGCAGCTTAGCGGAGACCCAGTACTTC. Translating it yields CASSLAETQYF.

Many counts were recorded for this clonotype. This sequence joins TRBV11-2 and TRBJ2-2; D not certain. Looked up from germline, CDR1 is SGHAT and CDR2 is FQNNGV. V was pared by 1 base and J by 6 bases, with 6 bases between. The CDR3 loop spans 13 amino acids. The DNA of the CDR3 is TGTGCCAGCAGCTTAGGGGAAGCCGGGGAGCTGTTTTTT. Amino acids: CASSLGEAGELFF.

This chain uses TRBV29-1 with TRBJ2-7; maybe TRBD1 (6 bases). Germline values: CDR1 SQVTM, CDR2 ANQGSEA. CDR3 length: 13 residues. With 7 bases removed from V and 6 bases from J, the gap between germline ends came to 19 bases. CDR3: CSAWDMPIGEQYF. In nucleotides, the CDR3 is TGCAGCGCCTGGGACATGCCCATTGGCGAGCAGTACTTC.

Many counts were recorded for this clonotype. The rearrangement links TRBV4-3 to TRBJ2-3; D is uncertain. The CDR3 consists of 13 residues. The V and J ends lost 5 bases and 2 bases respectively, with 8 bases between them. Germline CDR1 and CDR2: LGHNA and YSLEER. The CDR3 DNA reads as TGCGCCAGCAGCTCCCTAATCACAGATACGCAGTATTTT. Its translation is CASSSLITDTQYF.

This clonotype has ten or more counts. The chain recombines TRBV20-1 with TRBJ1-2; TRBD1 aligns across 7 bases. This CDR3 has 14 residues. Germline CDR1 DFQATT, CDR2 SNEGSKA (reference sequence). Unmatched junction bases numbered 5, after V lost 0 bases and J lost 4 bases. Here the CDR3 reads CSARDNRGSYGYTF. In DNA form, the CDR3 reads TGCAGTGCTAGAGATAACAGGGGATCCTATGGCTACACCTTC.

This clonotype was recorded many times. The CDR3 region has the DNA TGCAGTGCTAGAGATCCCGCCGGGGGCGACTACAATGAGCAGTTCTTC. This codes for CSARDPAGGDYNEQFF. J is TRBJ2-1 and V is TRBV20-1; D is possibly TRBD1 or TRBD2 (6 bases each). CDR3 length: 16 residues. Trimming removed 0 bases from V and 3 bases from J, with 15 bases in between. Per germline, CDR1 DFQATT and CDR2 SNEGSKA (reference sequence).

This clonotype was counted many times. The chain combines TRBV7-9 with TRBJ1-2; 10 nucleotides agree with TRBD1. CDR1 is SEHNR, CDR2 FQNEAQ, per germline (reference sequence). The ends lost 5 bases at V and 4 bases at J; junction bases unmatched: 7. This CDR3 is 15 amino acids long. CDR3 in amino acids: CASSRGQGVPYGYTF. CDR3 nucleotide sequence: TGTGCCAGCAGCCGAGGACAGGGGGTGCCCTATGGCTACACCTTC.

This clonotype was seen many times. The chain is built from TRBV20-1 and TRBJ2-1; D could derive from TRBD1 or TRBD2 (5 bases each). The CDR3 sequence is 16 residues long. The ends were cut back, 3 bases at V and 0 bases at J, with 15 bases in the middle. Per germline, CDR1 DFQATT and CDR2 SNEGSKA (reference sequence). The CDR3 DNA sequence: TGCAGTGCTAGGGCAAGGGGAGCGGCCTCCTACAATGAGCAGTTCTTC. It is translated as CSARARGAASYNEQFF.

Only a few counts were recorded for this clonotype. The chain uses TRBV6-6 and TRBJ2-7; D gene unclear. The CDR3 is 12 residues long. Per germline, CDR1 MNHNY and CDR2 SVGAGI (reference sequence). Trimming cost V 6 bases and J 5 bases, with 11 bases left between them. CDR3 sequence: CASRLTLHEQYF. CDR3 in DNA: TGTGCCAGCAGATTGACCCTTCACGAGCAGTACTTC.

The rearrangement joins TRBV20-1 to TRBJ2-1; D may correspond to TRBD1 or TRBD2 (6 bases each). CDR1 is DFQATT and CDR2 is SNEGSKA in the germline V gene (reference sequence). Trimming removed 2 bases from V and 8 bases from J, with 22 bases in between. There are 16 residues in the CDR3. CDR3 region: CSARNTEGGLTYEQFF. Written as DNA, the CDR3 is TGCAGTGCTAGAAATACGGAGGGGGGCCTTACATATGAGCAGTTCTTC.

V gene TRBV5-1 combines with J gene TRBJ2-2; tentative D call: TRBD1 (5 bases). The germline V gene encodes CDR1 SGHRS and CDR2 YFSETQ. CDR3 length: 15 amino acids. V was clipped by 2 bases and J by 4 bases, with 12 bases between them. The CDR3 DNA follows: TGCGCCAGCAGCTTAAGGGGTGTCGGCACCGGGGAGCTGTTTTTT. Translated: CASSLRGVGTGELFF. Variable domain in full (rest from reference TRBV5-1 and TRBJ2-2): KAGVTQTPRYLIKTRGQQVTLSCSPISGHRSVSWYQQTPGQGLQFLFEYFSETQRNKGNFPGRFSGRQFSNSRSEMNVSTLELGDSALYLCASSLRGVGTGELFFGEGSRLTVL.

Ten or more counts support this clonotype. The CDR3 here is CASSEGQIYGYTF. Here the CDR3 DNA reads TGCGCCAGCAGCGAGGGACAAATCTATGGCTACACCTTC. The V and J genes are TRBV5-1 and TRBJ1-2; maybe TRBD1 (6 bases). Trimming took off 4 bases at V and 4 bases at J, with 11 bases between the two ends. This CDR3 is 13 amino acids long. The germline V gene encodes CDR1 SGHRS and CDR2 YFSETQ.

In this sample, this clonotype turned up many times. The rearrangement joins TRBV5-8 to TRBJ1-1; the D is unclear. The germline V gene has CDR1 SGHTS and CDR2 YDEGEE. There are 14 residues in the CDR3. Deletions cut 4 bases from V and 6 bases from J, with 16 bases between. The CDR3 DNA reads TGTGCCAGCAGCCTTGTAAGTTGGGCAGCTGAAGCTTTCTTT. Amino acids: CASSLVSWAAEAFF.

This clonotype was detected many times. One end of the junction varies from germline; a read error may be responsible. The J gene is TRBJ1-1, the V gene TRBV7-2; D possibly corresponds to TRBD1 (5 bases). CDR3 length equals 14 residues. Germline loops: CDR1 SGHTA, CDR2 FQGNSA. CDR3 amino acids: CASSWTSGRDGSHF. CDR3 coding DNA: TGTGCCAGCAGCTGGACTTCGGGGAGGGACGGGTCCCATTTT.

This clonotype was counted many times. The chain employs TRBV7-3 and TRBJ2-2; D is unclear. The length of the CDR3 is 13 residues. The V end lost 5 bases, the J end lost 6 bases, and 10 bases lay between the germline ends. In germline, CDR1 is SGHTA, CDR2 FQGTGA. Written as DNA, the CDR3 is TGTGCCAGCAGCCCGGACGGGCCCGGGGAGCTGTTTTTT. This encodes CASSPDGPGELFF.

The chain is built from TRBV29-1 and TRBJ2-7; D remains unclear. Germline V gene data show CDR1 as SQVTM and CDR2 as ANQGSEA. This CDR3 comprises 12 residues. V lost 3 bases to trimming and J lost 0 bases, with 6 bases between them. CDR3 protein: CSVEGSSYEQYF. The DNA for the CDR3 is TGCAGCGTTGAGGGCAGCTCCTACGAGCAGTACTTC.

This clonotype was seen ten or more times. This chain uses TRBV20-1 with TRBJ2-1, with TRBD2 identical over 9 bases. Germline V gives CDR1 DFQATT, CDR2 SNEGSKA (reference sequence). This CDR3 has 14 amino acids. J gave up 6 bases and V 1 base, and 4 bases lay outside the gene matches. The CDR3 region is CSARGSGGINEQFF. The CDR3, as DNA: TGCAGTGCTAGAGGTAGCGGGGGTATCAATGAGCAGTTCTTC.